This T cell receptor (beta chain) comes out of a study of T cell responses to AZD1222 COVID-19 vaccine. Regarding the study as a whole: With dominance at 160-218 and 743-854, vaccine-associated CD4 TCRs spanned spike. Clonal diversity was possibly underestimated, and white British individuals and females predominated among donors. Repertoire collection took place solely once the T cell response had peaked.

A word on this clone: Its antigen remains unknown.

The assay was immunoSEQ multiplex PCR, and TCRdb's table has in-frame clones only and misses some. The sample includes about 89,000 clones, around nine tenths of them seen just once. V lost 4 bases and J lost 8, with 15 bases in between. This CDR3 is built from 14 residues. Germline CDR1 reads KGHSH; CDR2 reads LQKENI. The V gene is TRBV18, the J gene TRBJ2-1, with TRBD2 as a possible D gene (5 bases). This specimen was peripheral blood, taken on day 0 of MenACWY control vaccination. This TCR was recovered from an adult in good health. CDR3 DNA: TGTGCCAGCTCACAACTTAATAGCGTGGATGAGCAGTTCTTC. This sequence encodes CASSQLNSVDEQFF.